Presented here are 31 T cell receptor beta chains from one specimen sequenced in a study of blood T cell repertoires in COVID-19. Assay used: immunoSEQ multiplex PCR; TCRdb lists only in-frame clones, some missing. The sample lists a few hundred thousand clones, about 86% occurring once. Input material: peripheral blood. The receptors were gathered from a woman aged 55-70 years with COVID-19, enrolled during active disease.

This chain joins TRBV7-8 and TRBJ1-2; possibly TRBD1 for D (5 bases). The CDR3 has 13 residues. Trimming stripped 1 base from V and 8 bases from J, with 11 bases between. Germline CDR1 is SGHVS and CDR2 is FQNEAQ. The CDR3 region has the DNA TGTGCCAGCAGCTTAGTGCAGGGAGGCGGCTACACCTTC. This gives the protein CASSLVQGGGYTF.

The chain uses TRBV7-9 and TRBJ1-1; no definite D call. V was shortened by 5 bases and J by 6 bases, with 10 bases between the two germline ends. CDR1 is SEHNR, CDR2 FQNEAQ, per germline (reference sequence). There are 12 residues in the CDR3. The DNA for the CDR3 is TGTGCCAGCAGCGGGCGGGGTTCTGAAGCTTTCTTT. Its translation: CASSGRGSEAFF.

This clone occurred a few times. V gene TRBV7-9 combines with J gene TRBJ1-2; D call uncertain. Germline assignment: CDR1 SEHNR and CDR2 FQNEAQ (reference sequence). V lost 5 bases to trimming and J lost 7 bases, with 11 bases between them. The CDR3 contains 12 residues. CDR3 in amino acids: CASSPSEGGYTF. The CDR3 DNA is TGTGCCAGCAGCCCCAGCGAGGGTGGCTACACCTTC.

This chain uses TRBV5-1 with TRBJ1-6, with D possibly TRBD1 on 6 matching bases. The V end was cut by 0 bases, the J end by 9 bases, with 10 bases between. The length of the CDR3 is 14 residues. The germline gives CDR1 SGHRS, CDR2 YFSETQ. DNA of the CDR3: TGCGCCAGCAGCTTGGACAGGGTCCGTTCACCCCTCCACTTT. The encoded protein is CASSLDRVRSPLHF.

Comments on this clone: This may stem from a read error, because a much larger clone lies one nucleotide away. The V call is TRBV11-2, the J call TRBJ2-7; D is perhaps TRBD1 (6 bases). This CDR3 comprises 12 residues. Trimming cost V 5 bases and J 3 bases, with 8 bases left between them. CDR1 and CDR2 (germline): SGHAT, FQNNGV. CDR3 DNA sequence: TGTGCCAGCAGCGTACAGGGCTACGAGCAGTACTTC. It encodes CASSVQGYEQYF.

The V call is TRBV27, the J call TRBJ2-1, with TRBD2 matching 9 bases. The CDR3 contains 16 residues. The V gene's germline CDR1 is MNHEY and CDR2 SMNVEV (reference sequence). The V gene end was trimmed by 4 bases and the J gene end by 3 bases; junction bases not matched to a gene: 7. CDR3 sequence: CASSSSGEPFYNEQFF. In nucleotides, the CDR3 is TGTGCCAGCAGTTCTAGCGGGGAACCCTTCTACAATGAGCAGTTCTTC.

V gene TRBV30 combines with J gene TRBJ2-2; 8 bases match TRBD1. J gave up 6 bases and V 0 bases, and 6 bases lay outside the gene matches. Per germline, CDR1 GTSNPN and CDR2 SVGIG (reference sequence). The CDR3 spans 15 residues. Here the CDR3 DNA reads TGTGCCTGGAGTGTCGGACAGGGAGTGCCCGGGGAGCTGTTTTTT. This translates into CAWSVGQGVPGELFF.

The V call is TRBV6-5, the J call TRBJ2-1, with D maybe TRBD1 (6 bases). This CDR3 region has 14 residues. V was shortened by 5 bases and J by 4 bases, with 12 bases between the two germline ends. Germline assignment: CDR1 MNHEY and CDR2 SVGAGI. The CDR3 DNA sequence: TGTGCCAGCAGTCTCCGGGACAATTACAATGAGCAGTTCTTC. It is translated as CASSLRDNYNEQFF.

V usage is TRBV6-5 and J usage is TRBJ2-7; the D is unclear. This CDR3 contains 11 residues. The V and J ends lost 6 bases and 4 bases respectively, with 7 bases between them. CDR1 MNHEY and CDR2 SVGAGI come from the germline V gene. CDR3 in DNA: TGTGCCAGCAGCCTGTTTTACGAGCAGTACTTC. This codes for CASSLFYEQYF.

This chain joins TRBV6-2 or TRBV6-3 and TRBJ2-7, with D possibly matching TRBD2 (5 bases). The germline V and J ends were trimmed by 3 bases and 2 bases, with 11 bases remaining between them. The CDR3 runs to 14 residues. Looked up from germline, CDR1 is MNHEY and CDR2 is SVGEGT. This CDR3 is CASSYEGITYEQYF. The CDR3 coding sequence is TGTGCCAGCAGTTATGAGGGAATCACCTACGAGCAGTACTTC.

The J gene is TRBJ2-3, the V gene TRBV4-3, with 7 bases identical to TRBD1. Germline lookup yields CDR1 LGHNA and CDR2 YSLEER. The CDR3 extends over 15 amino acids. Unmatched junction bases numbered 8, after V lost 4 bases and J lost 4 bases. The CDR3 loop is CASSLNDRASDTQYF. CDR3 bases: TGCGCCAGCAGCCTCAACGACAGGGCTTCAGATACGCAGTATTTT.

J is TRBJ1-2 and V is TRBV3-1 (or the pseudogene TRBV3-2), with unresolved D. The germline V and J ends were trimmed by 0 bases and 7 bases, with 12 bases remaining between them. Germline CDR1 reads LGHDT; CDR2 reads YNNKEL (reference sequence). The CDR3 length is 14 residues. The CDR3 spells CASSQDQSRGGYTF. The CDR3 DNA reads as TGTGCCAGCAGCCAAGATCAGAGCCGGGGTGGCTACACCTTC.

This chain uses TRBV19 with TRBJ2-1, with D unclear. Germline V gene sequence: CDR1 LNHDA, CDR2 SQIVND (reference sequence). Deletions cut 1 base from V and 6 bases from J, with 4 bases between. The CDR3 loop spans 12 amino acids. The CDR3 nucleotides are TGTGCCAGTAGTATAGCCGGCAATGAGCAGTTCTTC. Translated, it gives CASSIAGNEQFF.

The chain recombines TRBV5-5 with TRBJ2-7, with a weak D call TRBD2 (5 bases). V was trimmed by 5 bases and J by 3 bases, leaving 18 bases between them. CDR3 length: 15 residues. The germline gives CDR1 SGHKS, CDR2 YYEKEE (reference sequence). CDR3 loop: CASSNDIPGIYEQYF. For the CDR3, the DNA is TGTGCCAGCAGTAACGACATCCCCGGGATCTACGAGCAGTACTTC.

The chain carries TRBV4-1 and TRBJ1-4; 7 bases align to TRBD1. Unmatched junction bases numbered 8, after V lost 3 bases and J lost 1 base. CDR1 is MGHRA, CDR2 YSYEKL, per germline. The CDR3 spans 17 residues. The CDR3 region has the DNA TGCGCCAGCAGCCAGAGACAGGGAGGAATAACTAATGAAAAACTGTTTTTT. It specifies CASSQRQGGITNEKLFF.

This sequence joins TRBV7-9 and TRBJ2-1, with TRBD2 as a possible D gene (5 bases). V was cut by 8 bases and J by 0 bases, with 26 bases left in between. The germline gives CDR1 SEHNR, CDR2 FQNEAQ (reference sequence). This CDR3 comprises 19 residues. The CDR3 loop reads CASSVRLLRDRGSYNEQFF. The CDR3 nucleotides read TGTGCCAGCTCGGTACGATTGTTGAGGGATCGGGGCTCCTACAATGAGCAGTTCTTC.

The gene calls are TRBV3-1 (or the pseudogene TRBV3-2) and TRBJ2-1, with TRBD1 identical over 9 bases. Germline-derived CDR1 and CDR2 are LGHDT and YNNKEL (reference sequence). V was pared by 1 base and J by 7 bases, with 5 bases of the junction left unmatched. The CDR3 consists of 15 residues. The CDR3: CASSQVGTGWNEQFF. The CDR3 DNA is TGTGCCAGCAGCCAAGTAGGGACAGGGTGGAATGAGCAGTTCTTC.

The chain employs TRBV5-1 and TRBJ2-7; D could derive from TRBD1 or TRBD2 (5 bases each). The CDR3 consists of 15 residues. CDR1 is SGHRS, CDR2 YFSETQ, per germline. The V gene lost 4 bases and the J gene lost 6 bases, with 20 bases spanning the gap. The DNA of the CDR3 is TGCGCCAGCAGCGTGGGACCCATCCCGACGGGCGAGCAGTACTTC. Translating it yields CASSVGPIPTGEQYF.

The CDR3 spells CASSKWSLAGGPSTDTQYF. The CDR3 coding sequence is TGTGCCAGTAGCAAGTGGAGTCTAGCGGGGGGTCCCAGCACAGATACGCAGTATTTT. The chain employs TRBV19 and TRBJ2-3; 11 bases are shared with TRBD2. Trimming took 6 bases from V and 0 from J; bases not matched to a gene: 14. Germline values: CDR1 LNHDA, CDR2 SQIVND (reference sequence). This CDR3 has 19 amino acids. Drawing the rest from reference TRBV19 and TRBJ2-3, the complete variable domain is DGGITQSPKYLFRKEGQNVTLSCEQNLNHDAMYWYRQDPGQGLRLIYYSQIVNDFQKGDIAEGYSVSREKKESFPLTVTSAQKNPTAFYLCASSKWSLAGGPSTDTQYFGPGTRLTVL.

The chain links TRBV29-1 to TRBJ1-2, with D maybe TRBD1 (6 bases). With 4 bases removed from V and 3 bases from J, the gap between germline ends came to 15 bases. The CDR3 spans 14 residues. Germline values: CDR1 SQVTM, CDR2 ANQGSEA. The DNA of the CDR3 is TGCAGCGTTGGGCCCTCCAAGGGGGACTATGGCTACACCTTC. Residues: CSVGPSKGDYGYTF.

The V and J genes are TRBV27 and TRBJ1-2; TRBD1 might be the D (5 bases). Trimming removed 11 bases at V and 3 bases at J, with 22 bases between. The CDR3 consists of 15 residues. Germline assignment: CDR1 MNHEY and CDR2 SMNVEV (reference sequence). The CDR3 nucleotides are TGTGCCCGAACGCCTGGGGGGAAAAGGGACTATGGCTACACCTTC. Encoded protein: CARTPGGKRDYGYTF.

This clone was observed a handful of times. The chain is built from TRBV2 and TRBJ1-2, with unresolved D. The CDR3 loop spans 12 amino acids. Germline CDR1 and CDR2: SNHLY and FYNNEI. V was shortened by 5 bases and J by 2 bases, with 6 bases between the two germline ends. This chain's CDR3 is CASSIQNYGYTF. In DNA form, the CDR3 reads TGTGCCAGCAGTATACAAAACTATGGCTACACCTTC. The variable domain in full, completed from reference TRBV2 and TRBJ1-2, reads EPEVTQTPSHQVTQMGQEVILRCVPISNHLYFYWYRQILGQKVEFLVSFYNNEISEKSEIFDDQFSVERPDGSNFTLKIRSTKLEDSAMYFCASSIQNYGYTFGSGTRLTVV.

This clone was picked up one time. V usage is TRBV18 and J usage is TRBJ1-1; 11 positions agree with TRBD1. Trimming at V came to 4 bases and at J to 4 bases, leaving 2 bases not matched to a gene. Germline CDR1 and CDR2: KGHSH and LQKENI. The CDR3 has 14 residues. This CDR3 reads CASSQGQGGTEAFF. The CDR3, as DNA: TGTGCCAGCTCACAGGGACAGGGGGGCACTGAAGCTTTCTTT. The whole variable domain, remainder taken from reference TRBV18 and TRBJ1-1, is NAGVMQNPRHLVRRRGQEARLRCSPMKGHSHVYWYRQLPEEGLKFMVYLQKENIIDESGMPKERFSAEFPKEGPSILRIQQVVRGDSAAYFCASSQGQGGTEAFFGQGTRLTVV.

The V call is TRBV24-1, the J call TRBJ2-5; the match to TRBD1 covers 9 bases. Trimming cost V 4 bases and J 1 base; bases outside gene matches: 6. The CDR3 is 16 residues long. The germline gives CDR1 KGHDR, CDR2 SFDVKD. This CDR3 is CATSDPKDRGQETQYF. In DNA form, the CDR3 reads TGTGCCACCAGTGACCCGAAGGACAGGGGCCAAGAGACCCAGTACTTC.

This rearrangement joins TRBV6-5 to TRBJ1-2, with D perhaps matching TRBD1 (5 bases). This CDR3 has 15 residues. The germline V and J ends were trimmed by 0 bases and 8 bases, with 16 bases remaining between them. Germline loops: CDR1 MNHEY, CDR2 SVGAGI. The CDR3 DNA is TGTGCCAGCAGTTACTCGGCAGGGCTAGGCCGCGGCTACACCTTC. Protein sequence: CASSYSAGLGRGYTF.

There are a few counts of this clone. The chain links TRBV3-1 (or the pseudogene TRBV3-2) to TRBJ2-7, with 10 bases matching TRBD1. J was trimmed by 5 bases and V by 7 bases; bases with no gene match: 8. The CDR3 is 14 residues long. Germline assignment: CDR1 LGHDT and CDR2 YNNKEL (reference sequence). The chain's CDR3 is CASNRQGAGDEQYF. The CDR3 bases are TGTGCCAGCAACAGACAGGGGGCTGGGGACGAGCAGTACTTC.

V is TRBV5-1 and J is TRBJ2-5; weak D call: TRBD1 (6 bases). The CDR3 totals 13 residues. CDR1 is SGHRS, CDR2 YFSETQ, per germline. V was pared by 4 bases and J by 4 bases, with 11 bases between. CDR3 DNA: TGCGCCAGCAGCCAGGGGTCTAGAGAGACCCAGTACTTC. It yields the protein CASSQGSRETQYF.

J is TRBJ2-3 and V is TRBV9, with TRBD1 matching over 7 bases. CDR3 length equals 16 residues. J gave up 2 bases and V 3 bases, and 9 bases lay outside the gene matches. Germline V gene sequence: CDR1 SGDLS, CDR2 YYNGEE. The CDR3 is CASSGGQVAVTDTQYF. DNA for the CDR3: TGTGCCAGCAGCGGAGGACAGGTTGCGGTCACAGATACGCAGTATTTT.

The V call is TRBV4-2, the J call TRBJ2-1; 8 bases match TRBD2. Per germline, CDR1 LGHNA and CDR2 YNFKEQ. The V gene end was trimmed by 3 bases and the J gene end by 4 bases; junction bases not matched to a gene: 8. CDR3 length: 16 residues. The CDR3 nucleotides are TGTGCCAGCAGCCAGGGACGCGGGGGGTTTTACAATGAGCAGTTCTTC. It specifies CASSQGRGGFYNEQFF.

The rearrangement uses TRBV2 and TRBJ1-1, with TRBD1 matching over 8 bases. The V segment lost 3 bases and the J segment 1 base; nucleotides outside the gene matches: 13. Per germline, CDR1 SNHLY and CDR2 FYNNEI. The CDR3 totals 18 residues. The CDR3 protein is CASSDTLLQGGRNTEAFF. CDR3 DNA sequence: TGTGCCAGCAGTGATACCCTCTTACAGGGGGGGAGGAACACTGAAGCTTTCTTT.

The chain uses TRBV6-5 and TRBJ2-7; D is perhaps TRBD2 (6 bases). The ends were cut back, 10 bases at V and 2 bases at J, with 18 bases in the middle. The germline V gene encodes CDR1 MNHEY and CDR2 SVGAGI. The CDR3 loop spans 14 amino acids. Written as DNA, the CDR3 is TGTGCCACCACCCGGGGGATGGGCCCCTACGAGCAGTACTTC. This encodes CATTRGMGPYEQYF.